This T cell receptor beta chain stems from a study of STAT5B mutations in CD4+ large granular lymphocyte leukemia. Regarding the study as a whole: Patient CD4-sorted repertoires looked more clonal than healthy CD4+ repertoires, even without putative leukemic clones. Compared with healthy controls (2/35), patient top clones favored TRBV06 (8/27).

Buffy coats from healthy blood donors served as controls. Here immunoSEQ multiplex PCR was the method, and the copy in TCRdb shows in-frame clones only, minus some. The repertoire consists of under 50,000 clones, with approximately 84% occurring once and the leading ten covering less than 0.4%. Worth noting for this clone: What it binds is not known.

Germline CDR1 reads MGHDK; CDR2 reads SYGVNS. CDR3 size: 13 residues. Trimming took off 2 bases at V and 6 bases at J, with 10 bases between the two ends. V and J are TRBV25-1 and TRBJ1-1; tentatively, D is TRBD1 (5 bases). The specimen sequenced was CD4+ T cells from blood buffy coats. This clonotype was obtained from a human donor in good health. The CDR3 region has the DNA TGTGCCAGCAGTGAACGGGGCGGAGCTGAAGCTTTCTTT. Its protein is CASSERGGAEAFF.